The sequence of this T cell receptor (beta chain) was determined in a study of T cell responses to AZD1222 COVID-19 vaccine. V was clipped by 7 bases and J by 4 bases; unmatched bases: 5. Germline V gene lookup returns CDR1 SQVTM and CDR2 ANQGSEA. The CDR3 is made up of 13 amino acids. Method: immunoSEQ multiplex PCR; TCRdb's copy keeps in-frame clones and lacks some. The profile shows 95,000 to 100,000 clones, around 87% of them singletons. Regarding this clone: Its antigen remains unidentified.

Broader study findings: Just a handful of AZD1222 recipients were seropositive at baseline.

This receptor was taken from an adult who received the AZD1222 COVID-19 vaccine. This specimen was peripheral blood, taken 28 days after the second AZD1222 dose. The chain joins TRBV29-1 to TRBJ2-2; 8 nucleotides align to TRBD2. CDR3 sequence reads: CSGTSSFTGELFF. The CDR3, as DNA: TGCAGCGGGACTAGCAGTTTCACCGGGGAGCTGTTTTTT.